This TCR delta chain was sequenced in a study of gamma-delta T cells after stem cell transplantation. TCRdb re-analyzed the RT-PCR reads via CATT. Among about 2,600 delta-chain clones listed, over 2.5% were seen once. CDR1 and CDR2 (germline): GEAIGNYY, EKD. The CDR3 is 17 residues long. J was trimmed by 0 bases and V by 3 bases; bases with no gene match: 11. Note on this clone: A read error may explain this, as a much larger clone is one base away. The sample contains more than one DNA sequence encoding this CDR3.

The sequencing sample was made of gamma-delta T cells. This receptor was identified in a human donor. It is not recorded whose cells these are; they may come from a transplant donor. The chain is built from TRDV2 and TRDJ1; 8 nucleotides align to TRDD3. CDR3: CACDPIWGTTYTDKLIF. As DNA, the CDR3 is TGTGCCTGTGACCCCATCTGGGGGACTACGTACACCGATAAACTCATCTTT.